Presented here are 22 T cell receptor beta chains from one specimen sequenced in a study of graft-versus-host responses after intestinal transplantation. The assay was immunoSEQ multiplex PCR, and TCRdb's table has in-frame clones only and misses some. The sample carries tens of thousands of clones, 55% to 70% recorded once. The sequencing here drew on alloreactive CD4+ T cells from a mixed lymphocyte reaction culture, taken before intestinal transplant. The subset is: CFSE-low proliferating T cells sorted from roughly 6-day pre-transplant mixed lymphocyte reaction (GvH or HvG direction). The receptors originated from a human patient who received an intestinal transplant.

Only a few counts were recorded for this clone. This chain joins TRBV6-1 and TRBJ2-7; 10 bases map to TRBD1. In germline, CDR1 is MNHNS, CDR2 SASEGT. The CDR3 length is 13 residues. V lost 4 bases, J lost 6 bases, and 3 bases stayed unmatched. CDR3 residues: CASSGGQGGEQYF. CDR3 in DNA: TGTGCCAGCAGTGGTGGACAGGGGGGCGAGCAGTACTTC.

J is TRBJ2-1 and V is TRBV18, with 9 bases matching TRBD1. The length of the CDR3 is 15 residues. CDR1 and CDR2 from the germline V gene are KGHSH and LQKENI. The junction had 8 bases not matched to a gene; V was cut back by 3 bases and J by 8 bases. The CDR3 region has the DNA TGTGCCAGCTCACCGCCGGGACAGGGTAACTATGAGCAGTTCTTC. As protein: CASSPPGQGNYEQFF.

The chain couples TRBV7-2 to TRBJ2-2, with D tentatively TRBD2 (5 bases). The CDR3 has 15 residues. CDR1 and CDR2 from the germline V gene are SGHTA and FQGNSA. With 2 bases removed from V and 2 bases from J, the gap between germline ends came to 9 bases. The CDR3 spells CASSLKLANTGELFF. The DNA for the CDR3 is TGTGCCAGCAGCTTAAAGCTAGCTAACACCGGGGAGCTGTTTTTT.

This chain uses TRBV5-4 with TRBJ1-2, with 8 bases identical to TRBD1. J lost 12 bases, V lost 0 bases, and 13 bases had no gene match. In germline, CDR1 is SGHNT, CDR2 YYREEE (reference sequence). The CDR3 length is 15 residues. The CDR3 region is CASSLGPGQGPSDTF. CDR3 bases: TGTGCCAGCAGCTTGGGACCTGGACAGGGACCATCAGACACCTTC.

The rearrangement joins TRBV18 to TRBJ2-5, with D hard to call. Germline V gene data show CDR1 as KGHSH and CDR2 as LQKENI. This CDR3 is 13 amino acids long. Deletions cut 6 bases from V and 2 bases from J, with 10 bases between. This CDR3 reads CASSHVHQETQYF. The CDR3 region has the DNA TGTGCCAGCTCCCATGTCCATCAAGAGACCCAGTACTTC.

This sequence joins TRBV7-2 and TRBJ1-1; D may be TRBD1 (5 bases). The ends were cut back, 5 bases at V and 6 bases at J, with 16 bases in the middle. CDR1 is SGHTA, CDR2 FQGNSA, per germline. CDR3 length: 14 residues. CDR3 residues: CASSRGPPGAEAFF. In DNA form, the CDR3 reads TGTGCCAGCAGCCGGGGCCCTCCGGGGGCTGAAGCTTTCTTT.

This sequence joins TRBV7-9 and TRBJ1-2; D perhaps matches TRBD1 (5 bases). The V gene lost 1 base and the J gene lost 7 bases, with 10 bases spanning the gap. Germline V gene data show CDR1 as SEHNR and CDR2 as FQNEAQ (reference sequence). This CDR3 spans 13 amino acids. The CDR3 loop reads CASSLVGAGGYTF. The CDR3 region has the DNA TGTGCCAGCAGCTTAGTTGGGGCAGGTGGCTACACCTTC.

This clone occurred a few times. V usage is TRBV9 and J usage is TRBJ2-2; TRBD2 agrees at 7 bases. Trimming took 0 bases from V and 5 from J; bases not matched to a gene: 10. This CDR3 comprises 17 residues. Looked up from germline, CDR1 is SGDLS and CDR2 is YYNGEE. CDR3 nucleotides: TGTGCCAGCAGCGTAGCTTTGGGAGGGTTTGGTACCGGGGAGCTGTTTTTT. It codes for CASSVALGGFGTGELFF.

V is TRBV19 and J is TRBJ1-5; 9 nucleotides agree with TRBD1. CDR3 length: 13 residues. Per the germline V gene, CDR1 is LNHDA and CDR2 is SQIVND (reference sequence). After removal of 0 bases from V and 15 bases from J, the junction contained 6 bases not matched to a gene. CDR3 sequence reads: CASSIDRDRVRHF. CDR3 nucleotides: TGTGCCAGTAGTATAGATCGGGACAGGGTGAGGCATTTT.

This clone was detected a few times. CDR3 residues: CASTLTGPVTEAFF. CDR3 nucleotides: TGTGCCAGCACTCTGACAGGGCCGGTGACTGAAGCTTTCTTT. The V and J genes are TRBV7-9 and TRBJ1-1; 7 nucleotides align to TRBD1. Germline-derived CDR1 and CDR2 are SEHNR and FQNEAQ (reference sequence). J was trimmed by 5 bases and V by 7 bases; bases with no gene match: 10. The length of the CDR3 is 14 residues.

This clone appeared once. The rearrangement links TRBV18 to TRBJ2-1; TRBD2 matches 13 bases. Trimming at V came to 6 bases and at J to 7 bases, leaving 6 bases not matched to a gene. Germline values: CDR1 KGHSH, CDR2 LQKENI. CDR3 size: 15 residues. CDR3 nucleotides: TGTGCCAGCTCCCCCGGACTAGCGGGAGCTAATGAGCAGTTCTTC. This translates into CASSPGLAGANEQFF.

The CDR3 reads CASSLELARTGELFF. The CDR3 coding sequence is TGTGCCAGCAGCTTAGAACTAGCACGCACCGGGGAGCTGTTTTTT. The chain is built from TRBV7-9 and TRBJ2-2, with a possible D match to TRBD2 (6 bases). The germline V and J ends were trimmed by 1 base and 4 bases, with 10 bases remaining between them. This CDR3 region has 15 residues. Germline CDR1 and CDR2: SEHNR and FQNEAQ (reference sequence).

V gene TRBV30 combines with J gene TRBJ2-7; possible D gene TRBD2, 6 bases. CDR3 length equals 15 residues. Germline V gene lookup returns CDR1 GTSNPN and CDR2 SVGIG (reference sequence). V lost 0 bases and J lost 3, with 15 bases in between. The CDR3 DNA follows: TGTGCCTGGAGTGTATGGGGAGGAGGGAACTACGAGCAGTACTTC. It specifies CAWSVWGGGNYEQYF.

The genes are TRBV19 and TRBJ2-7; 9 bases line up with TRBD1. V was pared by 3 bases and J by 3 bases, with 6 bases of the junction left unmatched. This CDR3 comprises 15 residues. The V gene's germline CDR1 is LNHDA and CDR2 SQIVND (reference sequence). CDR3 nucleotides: TGTGCCAGTAGTATGCGGGACAGGGCTAACTACGAGCAGTACTTC. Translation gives CASSMRDRANYEQYF. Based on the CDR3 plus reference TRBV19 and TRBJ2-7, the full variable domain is DGGITQSPKYLFRKEGQNVTLSCEQNLNHDAMYWYRQDPGQGLRLIYYSQIVNDFQKGDIAEGYSVSREKKESFPLTVTSAQKNPTAFYLCASSMRDRANYEQYFGPGTRLTVT.

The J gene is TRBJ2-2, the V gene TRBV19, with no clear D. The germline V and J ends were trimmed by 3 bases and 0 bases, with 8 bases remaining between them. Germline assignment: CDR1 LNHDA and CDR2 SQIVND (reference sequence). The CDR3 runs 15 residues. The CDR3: CASSITPSNTGELFF. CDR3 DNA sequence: TGTGCCAGTAGTATCACACCGTCGAACACCGGGGAGCTGTTTTTT.

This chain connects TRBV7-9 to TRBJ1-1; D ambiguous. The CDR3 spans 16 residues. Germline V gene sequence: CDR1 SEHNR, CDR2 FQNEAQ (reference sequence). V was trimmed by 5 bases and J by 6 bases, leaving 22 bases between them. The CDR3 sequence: CASSPNREMTTPEAFF. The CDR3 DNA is TGTGCCAGCAGCCCCAATCGGGAGATGACAACACCTGAAGCTTTCTTT.

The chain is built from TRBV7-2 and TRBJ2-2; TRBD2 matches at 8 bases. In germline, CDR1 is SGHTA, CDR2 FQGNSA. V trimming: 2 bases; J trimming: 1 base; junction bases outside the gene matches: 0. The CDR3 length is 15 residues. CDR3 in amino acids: CASSLRGGNTGELFF. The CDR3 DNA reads TGTGCCAGCAGCTTACGGGGGGGGAACACCGGGGAGCTGTTTTTT.

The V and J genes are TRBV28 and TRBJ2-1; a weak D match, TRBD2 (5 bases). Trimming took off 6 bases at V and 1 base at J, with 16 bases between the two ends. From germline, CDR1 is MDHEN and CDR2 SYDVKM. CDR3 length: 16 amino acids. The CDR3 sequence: CASSRHTSNSYNEQFF. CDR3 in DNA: TGTGCCAGCAGCCGACACACTAGTAATTCCTACAATGAGCAGTTCTTC. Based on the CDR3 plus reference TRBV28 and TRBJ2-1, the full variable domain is DVKVTQSSRYLVKRTGEKVFLECVQDMDHENMFWYRQDPGLGLRLIYFSYDVKMKEKGDIPEGYSVSREKKERFSLILESASTNQTSMYLCASSRHTSNSYNEQFFGPGTRLTVL.

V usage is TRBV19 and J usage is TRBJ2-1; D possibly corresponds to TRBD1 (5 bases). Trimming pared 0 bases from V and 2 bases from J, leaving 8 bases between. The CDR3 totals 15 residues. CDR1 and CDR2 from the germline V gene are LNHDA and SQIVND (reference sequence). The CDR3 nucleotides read TGTGCCAGTAGTATAGATAGGGGTACCTACAATGAGCAGTTCTTC. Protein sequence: CASSIDRGTYNEQFF.

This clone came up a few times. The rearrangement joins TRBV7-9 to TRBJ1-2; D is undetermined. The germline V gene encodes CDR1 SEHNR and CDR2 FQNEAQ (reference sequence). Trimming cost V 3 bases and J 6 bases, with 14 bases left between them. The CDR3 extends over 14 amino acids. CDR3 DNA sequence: TGTGCCAGCAGCTTTCTGGGAGGTATCGATGGCTACACCTTC. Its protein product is CASSFLGGIDGYTF.

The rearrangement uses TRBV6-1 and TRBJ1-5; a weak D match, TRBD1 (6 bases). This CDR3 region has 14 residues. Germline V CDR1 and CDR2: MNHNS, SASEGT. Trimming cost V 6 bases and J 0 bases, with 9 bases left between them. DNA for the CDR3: TGTGCCAGCAGCGACAGGTATAGCAATCAGCCCCAGCATTTT. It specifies CASSDRYSNQPQHF.

Here the CDR3 DNA reads TGCGCCAGCAGCTTACTAGCGGGGCCGAAGGATACGCAGTATTTT. Translating it yields CASSLLAGPKDTQYF. The V call is TRBV5-1, the J call TRBJ2-3; TRBD2 aligns across 10 bases. The CDR3 has 15 amino acids. Trimming removed 2 bases from V and 6 bases from J; junction bases left unmatched: 6. CDR1 and CDR2 from the germline V gene are SGHRS and YFSETQ.